Reported below is one T cell receptor (beta chain). What antigen it recognizes has not been identified. Base qualities were left out, and no much larger clone turns up one base away. This entry belongs to a study of T cell responses to AZD1222 COVID-19 vaccine listed by TCRdb under 2021. As for the study more broadly: AZD1222 recipients given second doses at about 4 weeks or at about 12 weeks were pooled, since spike-specific TCR depth and breadth were not found to differ between the two schedules. TCR sequencing was performed for about 240 trial participants, of whom about 200 were given two doses of AZD1222 and around 25 were given two doses of MenACWY control vaccine. Trial participants were enrolled by age into subgroups of 18-55, 56-69 and 70-plus years, and around 140, 26 and 57 TCR-sequenced participants, respectively, were included in these subgroups. Beyond this particular receptor, the publication reports: Most participants were white British and females outnumbered males, and the authors suggested that clonal diversity may have been underestimated. The 56-69-year group was small, and its depth increase did not reach significance, likely because of low power. Reportedly, close to half of the unique spike-specific TCRs recognized epitopes lying outside the regions that are mutated in the B.1.351 and B.1.1.7 variants. The vaccine-associated CD4 TCRs covered the entire spike protein, and the dominant responses fell in regions 160-218 and 743-854. Conclusions about previously exposed vaccinees were limited because only 5 or 6 AZD1222 recipients were SARS-CoV-2 seropositive at baseline. Because no day 14 peak-response samples were available, the repertoires could be characterized only after the peak T cell response. Spike-specific TCR breadth and depth rose significantly after two AZD1222 doses compared with day 0 and with MenACWY recipients.

The CDR3 regions of human TCRbeta chains were subjected to immunosequencing. Per the authors' processing: TCRs in the repertoires were matched against a reference library of SARS-CoV-2-specific TCRs that had been generated with the MIRA antigen-specificity platform. Breadth was defined as the fraction of unique TCRs that were SARS-CoV-2-associated, and depth was defined as the fraction of total T cells that were SARS-CoV-2-associated. Using the MIRA data, each spike-specific TCR was mapped to the spike region that the TCR reacts to and placed in a CD4 or CD8 class. Log10-transformed breadth and depth values were compared by one-way ANOVA with Sidak's multiple comparisons tests. TCRdb took over this immuneACCESS table, retaining in-frame rearrangements with V and J assigned. Such tables are incomplete; in checked studies, under half of the missing clones stem from an unresolved V gene, and the remainder is unexplained. That table gives V, J and clone size, and the DNA gave D and trimming. The sample table lists more than 150,000 clones, around 88% of them with a count of one. The ten largest clones add up to 0.49% of the sample.

The CDR3 sequence holds 15 residues, the cysteine and phenylalanine included. Only the CDR3 region is kept as DNA, spanning 45 bases read in frame from base 1. Taken from the germline V gene (reference sequence), the CDR1 and CDR2 loops are SGHNT and YYREEE. V is pared back by 2 bases and J by 1 base, with 12 bases lying between the germline termini. The time point label here, explained by the study, means: baseline before first vaccination. Vaccinee samples were obtained from the UK trials COV001 and COV002, which included a single-blind randomized controlled phase 2/3 trial of AZD1222 (ChAdOx1 nCoV-19) in healthy adults. For TCRbeta chain sequencing, PBMC samples were collected from trial participants at day 0 and at day 28 after the second dose.

The chain uses TRBV5-4 and TRBJ1-1, with a tentative D gene TRBD1 over 5 matching bases. The specimen was peripheral blood, collected on day 0 of AZD1222 vaccination. This receptor was identified in an adult in good health. The DNA reads as follows: TGTGCCAGCAGCTTTTTGGGACGGACGAACACTGAAGCTTTCTTT. The translation is CASSFLGRTNTEAFF.